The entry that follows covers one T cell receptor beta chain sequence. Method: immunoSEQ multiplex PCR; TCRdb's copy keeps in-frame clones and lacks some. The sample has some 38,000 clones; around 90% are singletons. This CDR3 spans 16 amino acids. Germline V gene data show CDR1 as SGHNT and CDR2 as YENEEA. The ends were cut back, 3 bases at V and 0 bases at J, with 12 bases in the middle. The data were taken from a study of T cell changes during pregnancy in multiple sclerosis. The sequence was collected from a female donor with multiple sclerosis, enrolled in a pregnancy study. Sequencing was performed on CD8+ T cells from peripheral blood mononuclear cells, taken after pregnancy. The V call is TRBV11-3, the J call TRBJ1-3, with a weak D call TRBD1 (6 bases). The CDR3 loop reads CASSLDSAVSGNTIYF. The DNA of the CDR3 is TGTGCCAGCAGCTTGGACAGTGCCGTCTCTGGAAACACCATATATTTT.